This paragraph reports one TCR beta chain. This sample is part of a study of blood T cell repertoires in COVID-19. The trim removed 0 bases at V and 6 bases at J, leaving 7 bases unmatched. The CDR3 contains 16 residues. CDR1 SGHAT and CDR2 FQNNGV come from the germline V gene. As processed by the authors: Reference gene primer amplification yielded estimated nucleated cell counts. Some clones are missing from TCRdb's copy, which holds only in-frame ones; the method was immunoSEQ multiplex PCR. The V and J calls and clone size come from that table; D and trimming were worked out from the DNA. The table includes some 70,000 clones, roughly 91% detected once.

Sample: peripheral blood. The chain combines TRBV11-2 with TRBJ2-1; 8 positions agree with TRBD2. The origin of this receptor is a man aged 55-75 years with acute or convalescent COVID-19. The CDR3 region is CASSLDPGTRGNEQFF. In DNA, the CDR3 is TGTGCCAGCAGCTTAGATCCTGGGACTAGGGGCAATGAGCAGTTCTTC.